This T cell receptor beta chain emerged from a study of blood T cell repertoires in COVID-19. Assay: immunoSEQ multiplex PCR; the TCRdb copy retains only in-frame clones and omits some. The table shows roughly 340,000 clones, with around 91% occurring only once. The V segment lost 1 base and the J segment 4 bases; nucleotides outside the gene matches: 2. Germline values: CDR1 MGHRA, CDR2 YSYEKL. The CDR3 extends over 14 amino acids. Concerning this clone itself: Other DNA variants within this sample encode the same CDR3.

V and J are TRBV4-1 and TRBJ1-1; 8 nucleotides align to TRBD1. This receptor was identified in a woman aged 18 to 35 who had recovered from COVID-19. Sample: peripheral blood. As DNA, the CDR3 is TGCGCCAGCAGCCAAGGACAGGGGAGCACTGAAGCTTTCTTT. It yields the protein CASSQGQGSTEAFF.